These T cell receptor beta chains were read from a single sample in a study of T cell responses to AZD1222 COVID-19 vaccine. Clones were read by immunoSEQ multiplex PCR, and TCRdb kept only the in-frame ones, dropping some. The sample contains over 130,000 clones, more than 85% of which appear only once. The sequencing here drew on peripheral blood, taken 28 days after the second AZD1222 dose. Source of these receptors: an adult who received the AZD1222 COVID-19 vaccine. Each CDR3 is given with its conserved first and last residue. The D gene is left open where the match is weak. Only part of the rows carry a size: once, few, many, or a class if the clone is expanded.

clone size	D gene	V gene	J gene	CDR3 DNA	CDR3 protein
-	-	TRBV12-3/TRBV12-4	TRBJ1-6	TGTGCCAGCATGCAGGGCTCTTCACCCCTCCACTTT	CASMQGSSPLHF
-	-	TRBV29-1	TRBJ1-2	TGCAGCGTGAGGGGGGGGCTCGATGGCTACACCTTC	CSVRGGLDGYTF
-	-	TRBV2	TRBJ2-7	TGTGCCAGCAAGGAGAGCCGCTCCTACGAGCAGTACTTC	CASKESRSYEQYF
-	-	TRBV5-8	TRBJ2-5	TGTGCCAGCAGCTCCCTCTATGGGAGCGCTGAGACCCAGTACTTC	CASSSLYGSAETQYF
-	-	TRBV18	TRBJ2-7	TGTGCCAGCTCACCCTCGATAGGACTTACCTACGAGCAGTACTTC	CASSPSIGLTYEQYF
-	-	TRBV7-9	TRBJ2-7	TGTGCCAGCAGCTCTTACAGGGCCCCATCCTACGAGCAGTACTTC	CASSSYRAPSYEQYF
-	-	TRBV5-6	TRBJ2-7	TGTGCCAGCAGCTCCGGGGTTATTTACGAGCAGTACTTC	CASSSGVIYEQYF
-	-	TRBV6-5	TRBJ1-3	TGTGCCAGCAGTTACCGACAAGGAAACACCATATATTTT	CASSYRQGNTIYF
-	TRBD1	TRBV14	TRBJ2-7	TGTGCCAGCAGCCGTGACAGGGGGCCCTCCTACGAGCAGTACTTC	CASSRDRGPSYEQYF
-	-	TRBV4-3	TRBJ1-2	TGCGCCAGCAGCCAAGATTGGGGGGTGGGCCTTTGGGGCTACACCTTC	CASSQDWGVGLWGYTF
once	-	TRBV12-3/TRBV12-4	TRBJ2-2	TGTGCCAGCAGTTTTAACGCCGGGGAGCTGTTTTTT	CASSFNAGELFF